Ten or more counts support the clone carrying this T cell receptor (beta chain). The CDR3 consists of 17 residues. The V gene end was trimmed by 0 bases and the J gene end by 2 bases; junction bases not matched to a gene: 6. Germline-derived CDR1 and CDR2 are SGHTA and FQGNSA. Amplified regions were TCR beta CDR3 sequences from RNA transcripts. First-round RT-PCR of the TCR CDR3 relied on the HTBI primer set. Via MiXCR, TCRdb re-called the multiplex PCR reads, giving one row per CDR3 protein. The sample lists about 590,000 distinct CDR3 sequences; 15% to 18% were seen once. This entry is derived from a study of T cells in Graves' hyperthyroidism and ophthalmopathy.

Input material: blood. This clonotype was sampled from a woman in her twenties or thirties with Graves' hyperthyroidism. The rearrangement uses TRBV7-2 and TRBJ2-3; 9 nucleotides agree with TRBD2. The CDR3 DNA reads TGTGCCAGCAGCTTAGCCCGACTAGCGGTCCTCACAGATACGCAGTATTTT. This translates into CASSLARLAVLTDTQYF.